Shown below are 31 T cell receptor beta chains from a single sample sequenced in a study of immune cell composition in non-small cell lung cancer. This table comes from immunoSEQ multiplex PCR, and its TCRdb copy is limited to in-frame clones, with some not included. The table has some 13,000 clones, roughly 70% seen once; the top ten hold around 15%. The sample was lung tumor tissue. All receptors come from a human donor with non-small cell lung cancer.

The chain combines TRBV7-9 with TRBJ2-1, with TRBD2 identical over 9 bases. J gave up 9 bases and V 5 bases, and 11 bases lay outside the gene matches. The CDR3 is made up of 15 amino acids. Germline values: CDR1 SEHNR, CDR2 FQNEAQ (reference sequence). The CDR3 DNA is TGTGCCAGCAGCCACGACGGGACTAGCATCAGTGAGCAGTTCTTC. The encoded protein is CASSHDGTSISEQFF.

This chain joins TRBV19 and TRBJ1-5; 9 bases are shared with TRBD1. This CDR3 has 15 residues. Germline lookup yields CDR1 LNHDA and CDR2 SQIVND (reference sequence). J lost 5 bases, V lost 5 bases, and 7 bases had no gene match. The CDR3 DNA is TGTGCCAGTAGTCCCTTGGACAGGGGAGATCAGCCCCAGCATTTT. It specifies CASSPLDRGDQPQHF.

This chain uses TRBV11-2 with TRBJ2-3; 7 bases map to TRBD1. This CDR3 spans 15 amino acids. Germline V lookup: CDR1 SGHAT, CDR2 FQNNGV. The V and J ends lost 3 bases and 4 bases, in that order; junction bases with no gene match: 7. The CDR3 DNA reads as TGTGCCAGCAGCTTCTGGGACAGTTCCCCAGATACGCAGTATTTT. It translates to CASSFWDSSPDTQYF.

CDR3 DNA: TGTGCCAGTAATGGACAGGGGAAAGGCTACACCTTC. Its translation: CASNGQGKGYTF. The V gene is TRBV19, the J gene TRBJ1-2, with 9 bases matching TRBD1. From germline, CDR1 is LNHDA and CDR2 SQIVND (reference sequence). The CDR3 runs to 12 residues. With 7 bases clipped from V and 8 bases from J, the junction kept 5 bases outside the gene matches.

The CDR3 DNA reads as TGCGCCAGCAGCCAAGATTTTTACAGGGGTGAGGAAAAACTGTTTTTT. It codes for CASSQDFYRGEEKLFF. The chain carries TRBV4-3 and TRBJ1-4; 7 bases are shared with TRBD1. In germline, CDR1 is LGHNA, CDR2 YSLEER. J lost 8 bases, V lost 0 bases, and 9 bases had no gene match. CDR3 length: 16 residues.

The sample holds a few counts of this clone. The chain employs TRBV5-5 and TRBJ2-7; D is uncertain. The CDR3 length is 16 residues. From germline, CDR1 is SGHKS and CDR2 YYEKEE (reference sequence). V dropped 2 bases and J dropped 3 bases, with 18 bases sitting between them. The CDR3 region is CASSLGAPGSFYEQYF. The CDR3 region has the DNA TGTGCCAGCAGCTTAGGAGCCCCCGGCAGTTTCTACGAGCAGTACTTC.

The V and J genes are TRBV6-1 and TRBJ1-2; the D is unclear. Trimming removed 2 bases at V and 8 bases at J, with 15 bases between. In germline, CDR1 is MNHNS, CDR2 SASEGT. The CDR3 is 14 residues long. The CDR3, as DNA: TGTGCCAGCAGTGAACCCCGGAGTGCGCGAGGCTACACCTTC. Protein: CASSEPRSARGYTF.

The chain links TRBV6-5 to TRBJ1-1; unclear D gene. There are 15 residues in the CDR3. The germline CDR1 and CDR2 sequences are MNHEY and SVGAGI. With 0 bases removed from V and 6 bases from J, the gap between germline ends came to 14 bases. CDR3 DNA sequence: TGTGCCAGCAGTTACTCGACACAGCTTAAACCTGAAGCTTTCTTT. Its translation: CASSYSTQLKPEAFF.

The chain links TRBV7-6 to TRBJ2-3; 10 bases are shared with TRBD2. This CDR3 comprises 15 residues. Trimming removed 1 base from V and 6 bases from J; junction bases left unmatched: 4. Germline CDR1 SGHVS, CDR2 FNYEAQ. The CDR3 sequence is CASSLVAGGVDTQYF. The CDR3 bases are TGTGCCAGCAGCTTAGTAGCGGGAGGAGTGGATACGCAGTATTTT.

The rearrangement links TRBV4-3 to TRBJ2-1; D is unclear. From germline, CDR1 is LGHNA and CDR2 YSLEER. Trimming shortened V by 0 bases and J by 5 bases, and 5 bases separated the two germline ends. The CDR3 consists of 13 residues. For the CDR3, the DNA is TGCGCCAGCAGCCAAGAACGGGACAATGAGCAGTTCTTC. It codes for CASSQERDNEQFF.

This clone was seen just once. Here the CDR3 DNA reads TGTGCCAGTACCAAAGGTAGACTAGCGGGGAGAAATGAGCAGTTCTTC. Amino acid sequence: CASTKGRLAGRNEQFF. This rearrangement joins TRBV19 to TRBJ2-1; TRBD2 agrees at 11 bases. The CDR3 contains 16 residues. V lost 7 bases to trimming and J lost 7 bases; unmatched junction nucleotides: 12. Germline-derived CDR1 and CDR2 are LNHDA and SQIVND (reference sequence).

This chain joins TRBV30 and TRBJ1-1; D call uncertain. The V gene's germline CDR1 is GTSNPN and CDR2 SVGIG (reference sequence). The CDR3 is 14 amino acids. Trimming took off 3 bases at V and 4 bases at J, with 15 bases between the two ends. CDR3 bases: TGTGCCTGGAGGGGCGGACCTAGCGGCACTGAAGCTTTCTTT. Its translation is CAWRGGPSGTEAFF.

The chain joins TRBV19 to TRBJ2-2; unclear D gene. This CDR3 is built from 15 residues. V lost 3 bases and J 0 bases, leaving 8 bases between the germline ends. Germline CDR1 reads LNHDA; CDR2 reads SQIVND (reference sequence). CDR3 amino acids: CASSIQSSNTGELFF. The DNA for the CDR3 is TGTGCCAGTAGTATCCAGTCATCGAACACCGGGGAGCTGTTTTTT.

The genes are TRBV6-4 and TRBJ1-4; no definite D call. V was pared by 10 bases and J by 5 bases, with 26 bases between. CDR1 and CDR2 (germline): MRHNA, SNTAGT. This CDR3 is built from 17 residues. CDR3 amino acids: CATPEQLDLITNEKLFF. For the CDR3, the DNA is TGTGCCACCCCGGAGCAGCTCGACCTTATTACCAATGAAAAACTGTTTTTT.

This clone was detected once. This chain uses TRBV11-2 with TRBJ2-5; TRBD1 agrees at 10 bases. With V trimmed by 4 bases and J by 4 bases, 9 bases remained unmatched. The CDR3 covers 16 residues. Germline V gives CDR1 SGHAT, CDR2 FQNNGV. The CDR3 DNA is TGTGCCAGCAGCTCGTTCGGACAGGGGGGGCGAGAGACCCAGTACTTC. As protein: CASSSFGQGGRETQYF.

V is TRBV11-2 and J is TRBJ1-1, with D maybe TRBD1 (5 bases). The CDR3 has 15 amino acids. Germline values: CDR1 SGHAT, CDR2 FQNNGV. Trimming removed 2 bases at V and 10 bases at J, with 20 bases between. CDR3 residues: CASSLKEGSLPRAFF. The DNA for the CDR3 is TGTGCCAGCAGCTTAAAGGAGGGGAGTTTGCCAAGAGCTTTCTTT.

The chain recombines TRBV4-1 with TRBJ1-4; 7 nucleotides agree with TRBD1. The CDR3 totals 15 residues. Per the germline V gene, CDR1 is MGHRA and CDR2 is YSYEKL. After removal of 1 base from V and 2 bases from J, the junction contained 1 base not matched to a gene. Here the CDR3 DNA reads TGCGCCAGCAGCCAAGGACAGGGCACTAATGAAAAACTGTTTTTT. Encoded protein: CASSQGQGTNEKLFF.

The chain has TRBV28 and TRBJ1-2, with 7 bases aligning to TRBD1. CDR1 and CDR2 (germline): MDHEN, SYDVKM. J lost 3 bases, V lost 1 base, and 5 bases had no gene match. The CDR3 contains 15 residues. The CDR3, as DNA: TGTGCCAGCAGTTTATTAGGAGGGGGCGACTATGGCTACACCTTC. It encodes CASSLLGGGDYGYTF.

The rearrangement joins TRBV7-8 to TRBJ2-3; the D is unclear. CDR1 SGHVS and CDR2 FQNEAQ come from the germline V gene. Between the trimmed V and J ends, which lost 6 bases and 2 bases, there was a span of 12 bases. The CDR3 sequence is 14 residues long. The CDR3 protein is CASRSDIITDTQYF. The CDR3 DNA is TGTGCCAGCAGGTCAGATATTATCACAGATACGCAGTATTTT.

The chain couples TRBV15 to TRBJ1-1, with D unresolved. The CDR3 has 14 residues. Trimming pared 4 bases from V and 1 base from J, leaving 10 bases between. Per germline, CDR1 LNHNV and CDR2 YYDKDF (reference sequence). The CDR3 loop is CATSTREENTEAFF. The CDR3 region has the DNA TGTGCCACCAGCACCCGAGAGGAGAACACTGAAGCTTTCTTT.

This clone is judged large (0.1 to 1%). The chain couples TRBV7-9 to TRBJ2-7; 12 bases are a match to TRBD2. Per the germline V gene, CDR1 is SEHNR and CDR2 is FQNEAQ (reference sequence). The CDR3 extends over 17 amino acids. V shed 3 bases and J 0 bases; nucleotides not matched to a gene: 6. The CDR3 here is CASSFTSGGPSSYEQYF. For the CDR3, the DNA is TGTGCCAGCAGCTTTACTAGCGGGGGGCCTAGCTCCTACGAGCAGTACTTC.

V usage is TRBV28 and J usage is TRBJ1-2; tentatively, D is TRBD1 (6 bases). Germline V gives CDR1 MDHEN, CDR2 SYDVKM. The CDR3 sequence is 15 residues long. The germline V and J ends were trimmed by 5 bases and 7 bases, with 20 bases remaining between them. CDR3 region: CASSRPGQMDGGYTF. The CDR3 nucleotides read TGTGCCAGCAGTAGACCGGGACAAATGGATGGTGGCTACACCTTC.

This clone was recorded only once. V gene TRBV19 combines with J gene TRBJ2-2, with TRBD2 as a possible D gene (6 bases). CDR3 size: 13 residues. Between the trimmed V and J ends, which lost 6 bases and 2 bases, there was a span of 7 bases. Germline CDR1 reads LNHDA; CDR2 reads SQIVND (reference sequence). DNA of the CDR3: TGTGCCAGTAGGGACTACAACACCGGGGAGCTGTTTTTT. Encoded protein: CASRDYNTGELFF.

The rearrangement links TRBV7-9 to TRBJ2-7, with TRBD2 matching over 14 bases. The V gene end was trimmed by 5 bases and the J gene end by 3 bases; junction bases not matched to a gene: 3. The CDR3 sequence is 15 residues long. The germline V gene encodes CDR1 SEHNR and CDR2 FQNEAQ (reference sequence). Written as DNA, the CDR3 is TGTGCCAGCAGCGGACTAGCGGGAGGACGCTACGAGCAGTACTTC. This translates into CASSGLAGGRYEQYF.

The chain links TRBV6-1 to TRBJ2-5; perhaps TRBD2 as D (7 bases). Germline V lookup: CDR1 MNHNS, CDR2 SASEGT. The CDR3 is 11 amino acids. The CDR3 DNA reads TGTGCGGGGGGGCAGTCCTCGACCCAGTACTTC. It yields the protein CAGGQSSTQYF.

The chain couples TRBV2 to TRBJ1-5; 9 nucleotides line up with TRBD1. This CDR3 has 18 residues. Unmatched junction bases numbered 18, after V lost 5 bases and J lost 7 bases. CDR1 SNHLY and CDR2 FYNNEI come from the germline V gene. For the CDR3, the DNA is TGTGCCAGCAGTATGTGGGTACAGGGGGCGAGCGGAGGGCAGCCCCAGCATTTT. Protein: CASSMWVQGASGGQPQHF.

The chain employs TRBV5-4 and TRBJ1-2; 8 bases match TRBD1. Trimming cost V 4 bases and J 8 bases; bases outside gene matches: 19. CDR1 is SGHNT, CDR2 YYREEE, per germline (reference sequence). There are 17 residues in the CDR3. The CDR3 sequence is CASSQNLQGAESGGYTF. CDR3 sequence (DNA): TGTGCCAGCAGCCAGAACCTCCAGGGGGCTGAATCGGGGGGCTACACCTTC.

This chain connects TRBV7-2 to TRBJ2-5; D perhaps matches TRBD1 (6 bases). Trimming removed 4 bases at V and 2 bases at J, with 14 bases between. This CDR3 spans 15 amino acids. CDR1 and CDR2 (germline): SGHTA, FQGNSA. CDR3 bases: TGTGCCAGCAGCTACTCAGGACAGAAACAAGAGACCCAGTACTTC. Its protein product is CASSYSGQKQETQYF.

This chain uses TRBV9 with TRBJ2-2, with no clear D. The CDR3 has 15 residues. The V gene's germline CDR1 is SGDLS and CDR2 YYNGEE. V shed 1 base and J shed 0 bases, with 7 bases lying between them. The CDR3 sequence: CASSVTGSNTGELFF. The DNA for the CDR3 is TGTGCCAGCAGCGTAACCGGGTCGAACACCGGGGAGCTGTTTTTT.

V is TRBV28 and J is TRBJ2-7, with D possibly TRBD2 on 5 matching bases. The CDR3 is 14 residues long. With 6 bases removed from V and 1 base from J, the gap between germline ends came to 13 bases. Germline V lookup: CDR1 MDHEN, CDR2 SYDVKM. CDR3 region: CASSLDQRSYEQYF. The CDR3 coding sequence is TGTGCCAGCAGCTTAGACCAGCGGTCCTACGAGCAGTACTTC. Supplemented by reference TRBV28 and TRBJ2-7, the full variable domain reads DVKVTQSSRYLVKRTGEKVFLECVQDMDHENMFWYRQDPGLGLRLIYFSYDVKMKEKGDIPEGYSVSREKKERFSLILESASTNQTSMYLCASSLDQRSYEQYFGPGTRLTVT.

A few counts support this clone. The genes are TRBV2 and TRBJ1-2, with D perhaps matching TRBD1 (6 bases). Trimming shortened V by 1 base and J by 5 bases, and 14 bases separated the two germline ends. Germline lookup yields CDR1 SNHLY and CDR2 FYNNEI. The CDR3 consists of 15 residues. CDR3 loop: CASSEEAGVRYGYTF. The CDR3 nucleotides read TGTGCCAGCAGTGAAGAGGCAGGGGTTAGATATGGCTACACCTTC.